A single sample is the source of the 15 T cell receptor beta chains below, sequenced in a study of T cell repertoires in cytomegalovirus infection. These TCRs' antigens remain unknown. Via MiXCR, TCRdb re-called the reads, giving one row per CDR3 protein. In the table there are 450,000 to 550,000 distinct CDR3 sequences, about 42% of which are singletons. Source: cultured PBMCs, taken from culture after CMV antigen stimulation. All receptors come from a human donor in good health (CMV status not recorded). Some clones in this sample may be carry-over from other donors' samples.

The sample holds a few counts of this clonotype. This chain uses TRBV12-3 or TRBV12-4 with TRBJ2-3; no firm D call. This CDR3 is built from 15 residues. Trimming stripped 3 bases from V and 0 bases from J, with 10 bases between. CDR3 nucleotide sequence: TGTGCCAGCAGTTTCGGCAGGCTTAGCACAGATACGCAGTATTTT. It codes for CASSFGRLSTDTQYF.

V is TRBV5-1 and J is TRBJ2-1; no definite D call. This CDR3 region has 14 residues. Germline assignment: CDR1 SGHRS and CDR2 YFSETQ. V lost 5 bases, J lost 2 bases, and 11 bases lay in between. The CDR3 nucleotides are TGCGCCAGCAGAGCCCAAGGCCCCTACAATGAGCAGTTCTTC. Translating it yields CASRAQGPYNEQFF. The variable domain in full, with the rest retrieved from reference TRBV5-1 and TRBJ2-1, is KAGVTQTPRYLIKTRGQQVTLSCSPISGHRSVSWYQQTPGQGLQFLFEYFSETQRNKGNFPGRFSGRQFSNSRSEMNVSTLELGDSALYLCASRAQGPYNEQFFGPGTRLTVL.

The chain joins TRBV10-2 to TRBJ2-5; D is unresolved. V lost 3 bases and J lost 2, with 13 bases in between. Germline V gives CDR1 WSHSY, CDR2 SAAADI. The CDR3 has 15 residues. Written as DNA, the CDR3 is TGCGCCAGCAGTGACCAGTCTCGATCACAAGAGACCCAGTACTTC. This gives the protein CASSDQSRSQETQYF.

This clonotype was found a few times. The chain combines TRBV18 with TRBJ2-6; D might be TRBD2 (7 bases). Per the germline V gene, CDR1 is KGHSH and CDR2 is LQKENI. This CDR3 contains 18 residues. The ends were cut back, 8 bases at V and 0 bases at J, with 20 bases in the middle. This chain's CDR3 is CASANLGGQLSGANVLTF. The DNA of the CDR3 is TGTGCCAGCGCCAATCTGGGGGGGCAGCTCTCTGGGGCCAACGTCCTGACTTTC.

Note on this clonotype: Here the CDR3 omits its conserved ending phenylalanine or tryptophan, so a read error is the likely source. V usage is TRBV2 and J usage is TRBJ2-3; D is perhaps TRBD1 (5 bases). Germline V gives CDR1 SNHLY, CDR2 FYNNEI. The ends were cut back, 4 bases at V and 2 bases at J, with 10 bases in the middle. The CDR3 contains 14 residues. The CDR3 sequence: CASSGRQITDTQYL. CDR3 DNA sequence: TGTGCCAGCAGTGGACGACAGATCACAGATACGCAGTATTTG.

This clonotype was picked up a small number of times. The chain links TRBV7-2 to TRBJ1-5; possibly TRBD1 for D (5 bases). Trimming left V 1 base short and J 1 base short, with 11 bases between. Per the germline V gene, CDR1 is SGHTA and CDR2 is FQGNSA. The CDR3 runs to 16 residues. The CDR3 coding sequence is TGTGCCAGCAGCTTAGGGGGGTATTTGAGCAATCAGCCCCAGCATTTT. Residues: CASSLGGYLSNQPQHF.

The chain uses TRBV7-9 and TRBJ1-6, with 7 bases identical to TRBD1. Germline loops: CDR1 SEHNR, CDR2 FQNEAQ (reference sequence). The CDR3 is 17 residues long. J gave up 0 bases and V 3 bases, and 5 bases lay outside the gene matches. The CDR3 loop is CASSFGTASSYNSPLHF. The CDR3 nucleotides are TGTGCCAGCAGCTTTGGGACAGCGAGCTCCTATAATTCACCCCTCCACTTT.

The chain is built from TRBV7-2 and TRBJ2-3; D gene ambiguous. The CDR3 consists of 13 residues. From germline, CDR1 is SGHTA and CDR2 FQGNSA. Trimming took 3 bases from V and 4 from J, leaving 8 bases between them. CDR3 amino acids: CASSFWSADTQYF. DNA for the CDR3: TGTGCCAGCAGCTTCTGGTCCGCAGATACGCAGTATTTT.

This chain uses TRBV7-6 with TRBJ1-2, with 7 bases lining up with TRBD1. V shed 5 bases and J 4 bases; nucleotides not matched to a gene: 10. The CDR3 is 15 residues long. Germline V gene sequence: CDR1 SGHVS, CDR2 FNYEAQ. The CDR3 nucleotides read TGTGCCAGCAGCCGGGACAGCCAGTTATCCTATGGCTACACCTTC. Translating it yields CASSRDSQLSYGYTF. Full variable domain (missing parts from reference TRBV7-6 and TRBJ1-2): GAGVSQSPRYKVTKRGQDVALRCDPISGHVSLYWYRQALGQGPEFLTYFNYEAQQDKSGLPNDRFSAERPEGSISTLTIQRTEQRDSAMYRCASSRDSQLSYGYTFGSGTRLTVV.

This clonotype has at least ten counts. The CDR3 region is CASSLQGAYEQYF. The CDR3, as DNA: TGTGCCAGCAGCTTACAGGGGGCCTACGAGCAGTACTTC. The chain employs TRBV7-2 and TRBJ2-7, with TRBD1 identical over 7 bases. The V and J ends lost 2 bases and 2 bases, in that order; junction bases with no gene match: 0. The CDR3 has 13 amino acids. Germline V gene lookup returns CDR1 SGHTA and CDR2 FQGNSA. Combining the CDR3 with reference TRBV7-2 and TRBJ2-7 gives the whole variable domain GAGVSQSPSNKVTEKGKDVELRCDPISGHTALYWYRQSLGQGLEFLIYFQGNSAPDKSGLPSDRFSAERTGGSVSTLTIQRTQQEDSAVYLCASSLQGAYEQYFGPGTRLTVT.

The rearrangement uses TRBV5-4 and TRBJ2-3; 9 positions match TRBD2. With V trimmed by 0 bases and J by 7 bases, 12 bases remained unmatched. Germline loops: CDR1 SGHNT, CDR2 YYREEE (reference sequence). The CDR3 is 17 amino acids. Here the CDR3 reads CASSLEGRGGLVNTQYF. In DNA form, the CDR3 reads TGTGCCAGCAGCTTGGAGGGGCGGGGGGGCCTTGTAAATACGCAGTATTTT. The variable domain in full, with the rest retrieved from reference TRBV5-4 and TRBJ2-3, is ETGVTQSPTHLIKTRGQQVTLRCSSQSGHNTVSWYQQALGQGPQFIFQYYREEENGRGNFPPRFSGLQFPNYSSELNVNALELDDSALYLCASSLEGRGGLVNTQYFGPGTRLTVL.

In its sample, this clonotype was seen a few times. The CDR3 loop reads CASSFLGGDTDTQYF. The CDR3 DNA sequence: TGTGCCAGCAGCTTCCTGGGGGGGGACACAGATACGCAGTATTTT. The chain links TRBV7-6 to TRBJ2-3; 7 nucleotides align to TRBD2. Trimming took 3 bases from V and 2 from J; bases not matched to a gene: 5. Germline CDR1 is SGHVS and CDR2 is FNYEAQ. This CDR3 is built from 15 residues. Based on the CDR3 plus reference TRBV7-6 and TRBJ2-3, the full variable domain is GAGVSQSPRYKVTKRGQDVALRCDPISGHVSLYWYRQALGQGPEFLTYFNYEAQQDKSGLPNDRFSAERPEGSISTLTIQRTEQRDSAMYRCASSFLGGDTDTQYFGPGTRLTVL.

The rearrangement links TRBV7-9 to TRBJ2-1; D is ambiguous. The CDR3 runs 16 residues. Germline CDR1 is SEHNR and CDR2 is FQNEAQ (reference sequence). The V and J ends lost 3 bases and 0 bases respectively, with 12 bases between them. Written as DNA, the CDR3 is TGTGCCAGCAGCTTCCGACAACCCCTCTCCTACAATGAGCAGTTCTTC. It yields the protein CASSFRQPLSYNEQFF. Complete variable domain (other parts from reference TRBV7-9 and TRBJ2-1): DTGVSQNPRHKITKRGQNVTFRCDPISEHNRLYWYRQTLGQGPEFLTYFQNEAQLEKSRLLSDRFSAERPKGSFSTLEIQRTEQGDSAMYLCASSFRQPLSYNEQFFGPGTRLTVL.

The CDR3 reads CASSLDGGFTDTQYF. Written as DNA, the CDR3 is TGTGCCAGCAGCTTGGATGGCGGGTTCACAGATACGCAGTATTTT. The V call is TRBV5-6, the J call TRBJ2-3, with a weak D call TRBD2 (5 bases). V lost 0 bases and J 2 bases, leaving 10 bases between the germline ends. There are 15 residues in the CDR3. The germline V gene encodes CDR1 SGHDT and CDR2 YYEEEE.

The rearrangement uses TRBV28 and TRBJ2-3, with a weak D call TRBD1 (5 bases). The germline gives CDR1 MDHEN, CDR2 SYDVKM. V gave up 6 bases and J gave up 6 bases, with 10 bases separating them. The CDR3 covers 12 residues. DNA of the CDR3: TGTGCCAGCAGGGACATGGGGGATACGCAGTATTTT. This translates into CASRDMGDTQYF.